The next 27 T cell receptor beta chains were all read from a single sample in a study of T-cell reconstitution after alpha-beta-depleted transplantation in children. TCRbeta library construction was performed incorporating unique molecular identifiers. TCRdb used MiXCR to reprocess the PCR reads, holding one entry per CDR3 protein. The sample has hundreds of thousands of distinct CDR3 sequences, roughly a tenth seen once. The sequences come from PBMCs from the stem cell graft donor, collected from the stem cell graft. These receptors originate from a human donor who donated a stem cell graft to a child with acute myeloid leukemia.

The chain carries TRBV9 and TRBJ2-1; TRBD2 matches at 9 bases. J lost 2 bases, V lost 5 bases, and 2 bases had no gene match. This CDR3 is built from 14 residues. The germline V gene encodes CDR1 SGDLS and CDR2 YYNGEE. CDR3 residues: CASSIAGAYNEQFF. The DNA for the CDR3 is TGTGCCAGCAGTATAGCGGGAGCCTACAATGAGCAGTTCTTC.

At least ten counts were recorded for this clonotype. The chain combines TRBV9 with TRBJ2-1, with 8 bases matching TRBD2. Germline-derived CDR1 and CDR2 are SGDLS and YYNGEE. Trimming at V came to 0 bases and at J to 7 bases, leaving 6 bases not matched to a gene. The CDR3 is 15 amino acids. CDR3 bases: TGTGCCAGCAGCGTAGGGACTAGCTATGAAAATGAGCAGTTCTTC. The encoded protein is CASSVGTSYENEQFF.

The CDR3 nucleotides are TGCAGCGCCCTAGCGGGGGCACGCGAGCAGTACTTC. It is translated as CSALAGAREQYF. This chain uses TRBV29-1 with TRBJ2-7; 10 nucleotides agree with TRBD2. V was clipped by 7 bases and J by 6 bases; unmatched bases: 6. The CDR3 length is 12 residues. Germline CDR1 is SQVTM and CDR2 is ANQGSEA.

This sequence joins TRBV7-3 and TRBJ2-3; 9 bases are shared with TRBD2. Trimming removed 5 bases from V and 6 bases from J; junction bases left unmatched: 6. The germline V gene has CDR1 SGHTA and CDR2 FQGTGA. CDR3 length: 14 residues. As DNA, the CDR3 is TGTGCCAGCAGCCATAGCGGGAGTTATGATACGCAGTATTTT. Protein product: CASSHSGSYDTQYF.

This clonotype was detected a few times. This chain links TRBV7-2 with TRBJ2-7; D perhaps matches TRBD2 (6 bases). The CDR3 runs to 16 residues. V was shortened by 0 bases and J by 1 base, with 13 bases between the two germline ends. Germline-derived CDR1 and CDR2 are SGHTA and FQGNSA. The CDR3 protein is CASSLAAGSGSYEQYF. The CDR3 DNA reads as TGTGCCAGCAGCTTAGCGGCGGGATCGGGATCCTACGAGCAGTACTTC.

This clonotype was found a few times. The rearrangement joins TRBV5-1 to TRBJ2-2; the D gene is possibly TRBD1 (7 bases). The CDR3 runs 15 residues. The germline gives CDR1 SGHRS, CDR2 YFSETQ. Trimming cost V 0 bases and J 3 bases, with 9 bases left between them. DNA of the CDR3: TGCGCCAGCAGCTTGGCCAGGGGGGACACCGGGGAGCTGTTTTTT. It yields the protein CASSLARGDTGELFF. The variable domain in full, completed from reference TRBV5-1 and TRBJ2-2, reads KAGVTQTPRYLIKTRGQQVTLSCSPISGHRSVSWYQQTPGQGLQFLFEYFSETQRNKGNFPGRFSGRQFSNSRSEMNVSTLELGDSALYLCASSLARGDTGELFFGEGSRLTVL.

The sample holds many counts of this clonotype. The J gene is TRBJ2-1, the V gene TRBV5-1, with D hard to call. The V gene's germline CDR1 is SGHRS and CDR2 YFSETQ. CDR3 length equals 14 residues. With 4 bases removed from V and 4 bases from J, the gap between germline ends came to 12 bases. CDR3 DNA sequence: TGCGCCAGCAGCGACTGGAACCTGTACAATGAGCAGTTCTTC. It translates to CASSDWNLYNEQFF.

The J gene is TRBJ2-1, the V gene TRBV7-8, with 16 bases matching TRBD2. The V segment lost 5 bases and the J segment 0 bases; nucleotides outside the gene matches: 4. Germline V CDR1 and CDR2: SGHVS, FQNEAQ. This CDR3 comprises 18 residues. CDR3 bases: TGTGCCAGCAGCATGGGACTAGCGGGAGGGAGCTCCTACAATGAGCAGTTCTTC. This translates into CASSMGLAGGSSYNEQFF.

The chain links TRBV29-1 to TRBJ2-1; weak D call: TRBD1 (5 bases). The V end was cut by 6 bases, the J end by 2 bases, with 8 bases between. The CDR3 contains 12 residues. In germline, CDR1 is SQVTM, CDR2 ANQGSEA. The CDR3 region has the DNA TGCAGCGTGGGGCCTACCTACAATGAGCAGTTCTTC. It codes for CSVGPTYNEQFF.

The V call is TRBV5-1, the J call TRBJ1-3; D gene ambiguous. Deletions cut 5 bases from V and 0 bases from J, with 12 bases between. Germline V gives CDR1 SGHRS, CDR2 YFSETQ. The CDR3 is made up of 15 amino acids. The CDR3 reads CASSPIPYSGNTIYF. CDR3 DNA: TGCGCCAGCAGTCCGATACCCTACTCTGGAAACACCATATATTTT. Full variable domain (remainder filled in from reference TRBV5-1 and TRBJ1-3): KAGVTQTPRYLIKTRGQQVTLSCSPISGHRSVSWYQQTPGQGLQFLFEYFSETQRNKGNFPGRFSGRQFSNSRSEMNVSTLELGDSALYLCASSPIPYSGNTIYFGEGSWLTVV.

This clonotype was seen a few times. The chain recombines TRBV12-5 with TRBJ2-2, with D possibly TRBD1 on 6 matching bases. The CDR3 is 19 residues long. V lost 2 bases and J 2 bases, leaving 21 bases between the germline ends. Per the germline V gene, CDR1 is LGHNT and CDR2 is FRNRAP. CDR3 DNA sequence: TGTGCTAGTGGTTTGTCGCAGGGGTCCCTACTCATAAACACCGGGGAGCTGTTTTTT. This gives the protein CASGLSQGSLLINTGELFF.

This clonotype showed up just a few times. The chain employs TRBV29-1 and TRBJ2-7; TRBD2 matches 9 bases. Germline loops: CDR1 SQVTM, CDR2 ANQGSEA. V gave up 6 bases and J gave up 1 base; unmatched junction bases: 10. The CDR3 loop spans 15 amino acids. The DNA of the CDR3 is TGCAGCGTGCACGATGTGACTAGCGGATCCTACGAGCAGTACTTC. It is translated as CSVHDVTSGSYEQYF.

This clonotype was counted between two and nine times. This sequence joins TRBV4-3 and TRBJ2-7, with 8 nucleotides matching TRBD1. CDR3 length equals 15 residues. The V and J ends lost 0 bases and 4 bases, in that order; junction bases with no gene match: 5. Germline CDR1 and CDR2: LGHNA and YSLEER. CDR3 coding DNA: TGCGCCAGCAGCCAAGATCGACAGGGGTTTTACGAGCAGTACTTC. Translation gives CASSQDRQGFYEQYF.

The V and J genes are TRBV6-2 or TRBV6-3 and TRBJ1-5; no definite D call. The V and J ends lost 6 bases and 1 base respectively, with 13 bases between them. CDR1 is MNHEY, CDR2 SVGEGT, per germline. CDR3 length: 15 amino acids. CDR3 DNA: TGTGCCAGCAGGAGTCTAACACTCAGCAATCAGCCCCAGCATTTT. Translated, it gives CASRSLTLSNQPQHF.

This CDR3 reads CASSLDTGGGLYEQYF. DNA for the CDR3: TGTGCCAGCAGCTTAGACACAGGGGGGGGACTCTACGAGCAGTACTTC. The chain links TRBV7-9 to TRBJ2-7, with D possibly being TRBD1 (8 bases). The CDR3 has 16 residues. Germline lookup yields CDR1 SEHNR and CDR2 FQNEAQ (reference sequence). V was trimmed by 1 base and J by 3 bases, leaving 16 bases between them. The entire variable domain, with the rest obtained from reference TRBV7-9 and TRBJ2-7, is as follows: DTGVSQNPRHKITKRGQNVTFRCDPISEHNRLYWYRQTLGQGPEFLTYFQNEAQLEKSRLLSDRFSAERPKGSFSTLEIQRTEQGDSAMYLCASSLDTGGGLYEQYFGPGTRLTVT.

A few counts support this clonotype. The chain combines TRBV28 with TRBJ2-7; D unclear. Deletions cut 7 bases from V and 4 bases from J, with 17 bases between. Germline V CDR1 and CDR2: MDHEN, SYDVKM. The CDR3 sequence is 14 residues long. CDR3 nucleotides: TGTGCCAGCACCTACCTTGACGGAGAATACGAGCAGTACTTC. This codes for CASTYLDGEYEQYF.

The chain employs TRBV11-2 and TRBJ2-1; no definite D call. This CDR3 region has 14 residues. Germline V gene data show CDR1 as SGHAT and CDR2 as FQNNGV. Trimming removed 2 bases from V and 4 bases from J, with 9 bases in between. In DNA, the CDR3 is TGTGCCAGCAGCTTATTGCAGGAGTACAATGAGCAGTTCTTC. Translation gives CASSLLQEYNEQFF.

CDR3 in amino acids: CASRSIPVGLAAYNEQFF. In DNA, the CDR3 is TGTGCCAGCAGATCAATTCCGGTCGGACTAGCCGCATACAATGAGCAGTTCTTC. This chain joins TRBV11-2 and TRBJ2-1; 8 nucleotides agree with TRBD2. Trimming took 6 bases from V and 4 from J; bases not matched to a gene: 17. The CDR3 covers 18 residues. Looked up from germline, CDR1 is SGHAT and CDR2 is FQNNGV.

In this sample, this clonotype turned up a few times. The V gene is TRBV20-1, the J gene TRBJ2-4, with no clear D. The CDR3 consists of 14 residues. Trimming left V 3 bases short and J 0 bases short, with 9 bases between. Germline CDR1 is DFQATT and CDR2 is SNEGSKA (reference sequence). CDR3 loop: CSARGTVAKNIQYF. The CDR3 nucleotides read TGCAGTGCTAGGGGAACAGTAGCCAAAAACATTCAGTACTTC.

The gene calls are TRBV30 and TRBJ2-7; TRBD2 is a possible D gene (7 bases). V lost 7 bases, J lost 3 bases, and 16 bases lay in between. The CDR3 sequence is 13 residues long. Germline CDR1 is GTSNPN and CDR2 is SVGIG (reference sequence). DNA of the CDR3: TGTGCCTCCACAGGGAGGGTGGGCTACGAGCAGTACTTC. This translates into CASTGRVGYEQYF.

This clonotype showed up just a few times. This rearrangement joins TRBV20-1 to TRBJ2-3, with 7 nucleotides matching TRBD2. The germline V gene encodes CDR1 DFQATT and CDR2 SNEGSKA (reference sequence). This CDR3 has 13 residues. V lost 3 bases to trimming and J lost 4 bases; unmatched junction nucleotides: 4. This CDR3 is CSASAGAPDTQYF. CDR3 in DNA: TGCAGTGCTAGCGCGGGAGCTCCAGATACGCAGTATTTT.

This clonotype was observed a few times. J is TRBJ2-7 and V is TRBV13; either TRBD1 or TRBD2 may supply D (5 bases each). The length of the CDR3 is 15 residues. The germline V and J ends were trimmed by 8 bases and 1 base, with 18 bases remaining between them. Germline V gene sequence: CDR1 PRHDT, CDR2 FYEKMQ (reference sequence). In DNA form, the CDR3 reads TGTGCCAGCCAAAAAAGGGGCAGCGGTTCCTACGAGCAGTACTTC. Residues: CASQKRGSGSYEQYF.

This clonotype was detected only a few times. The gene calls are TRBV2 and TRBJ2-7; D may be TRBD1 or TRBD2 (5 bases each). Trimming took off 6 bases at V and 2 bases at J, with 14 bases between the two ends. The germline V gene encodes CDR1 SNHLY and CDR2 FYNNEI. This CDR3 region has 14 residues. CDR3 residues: CASRAIMGAYEQYF. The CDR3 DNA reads TGTGCCAGCAGAGCAATCATGGGGGCCTACGAGCAGTACTTC.

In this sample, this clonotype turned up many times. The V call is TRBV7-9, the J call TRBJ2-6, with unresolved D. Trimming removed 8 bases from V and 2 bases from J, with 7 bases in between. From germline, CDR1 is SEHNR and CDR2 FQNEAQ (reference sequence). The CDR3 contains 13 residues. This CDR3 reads CASAPPGANVLTF. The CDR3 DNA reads TGTGCCAGCGCCCCCCCTGGGGCCAACGTCCTGACTTTC.

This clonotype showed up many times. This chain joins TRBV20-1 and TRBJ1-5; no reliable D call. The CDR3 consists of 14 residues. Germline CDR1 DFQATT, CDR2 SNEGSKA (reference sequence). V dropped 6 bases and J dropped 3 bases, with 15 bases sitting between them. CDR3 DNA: TGCAGTGCAGTGGACGGAGGGCACAATCAGCCCCAGCATTTT. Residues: CSAVDGGHNQPQHF.

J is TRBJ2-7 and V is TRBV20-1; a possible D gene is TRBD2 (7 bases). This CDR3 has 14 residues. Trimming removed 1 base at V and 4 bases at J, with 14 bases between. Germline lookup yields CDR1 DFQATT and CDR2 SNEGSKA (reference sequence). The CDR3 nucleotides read TGCAGTGCTAGAGGTGGGGGGGCGCAGTACGAGCAGTACTTC. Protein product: CSARGGGAQYEQYF.

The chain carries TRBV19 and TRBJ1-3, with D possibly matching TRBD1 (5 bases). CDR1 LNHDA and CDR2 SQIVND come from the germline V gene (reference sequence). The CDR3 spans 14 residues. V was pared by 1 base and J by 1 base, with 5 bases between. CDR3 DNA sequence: TGTGCCAGTAGTATAGCAGGGTCTGGAAACACCATATATTTT. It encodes CASSIAGSGNTIYF.